These 5 T cell receptor beta chains came from one sample sequenced in a study of metastatic and nonmetastatic thyroid tumors. Among the patients, none had received any treatment before thyroid surgery. TCRdb ran MiXCR on the PCR reads. The sample carries about 40,000 clones, roughly a sixth recorded once. Source material: blood. Every receptor here comes from a female donor with papillary thyroid cancer or a benign thyroid nodule (not recorded which). Some clones in this sample may be carry-over from other donors' samples.

This clone came up many times. This chain connects TRBV14 to TRBJ1-4, with 7 nucleotides matching TRBD1. The CDR3 has 15 residues. CDR1 and CDR2 (germline): SGHDN, FVKESK. V was pared by 4 bases and J by 5 bases, with 7 bases of the junction left unmatched. The DNA of the CDR3 is TGTGCCAGCAGCCCTCGGGACAGATGGAATGAAAAACTGTTTTTT. Translation: CASSPRDRWNEKLFF.

This clone was seen many times. This chain links TRBV5-1 with TRBJ2-5; D call uncertain. The CDR3 runs 15 residues. Trimming stripped 0 bases from V and 2 bases from J, with 11 bases between. CDR1 SGHRS and CDR2 YFSETQ come from the germline V gene. Here the CDR3 reads CASSLVGGPQETQYF. DNA of the CDR3: TGCGCCAGCAGCTTGGTGGGCGGACCACAAGAGACCCAGTACTTC. The entire variable domain, with the rest obtained from reference TRBV5-1 and TRBJ2-5, is as follows: KAGVTQTPRYLIKTRGQQVTLSCSPISGHRSVSWYQQTPGQGLQFLFEYFSETQRNKGNFPGRFSGRQFSNSRSEMNVSTLELGDSALYLCASSLVGGPQETQYFGPGTRLLVL.

The chain combines TRBV30 with TRBJ1-2; TRBD1 agrees at 7 bases. The V segment lost 6 bases and the J segment 5 bases; nucleotides outside the gene matches: 3. The CDR3 loop spans 11 amino acids. Germline V gives CDR1 GTSNPN, CDR2 SVGIG (reference sequence). The CDR3 region is CACDRVYGYTF. The CDR3 coding sequence is TGTGCCTGCGACAGGGTGTATGGCTACACCTTC.

In this sample, this clone turned up a few times. Mismatch with germline at one junction end may stem from a read error. The identical CDR3 is also encoded by other nucleotide sequences in the sample. This sequence joins TRBV5-1 and TRBJ2-3; D possibly corresponds to TRBD1 (6 bases). Germline-derived CDR1 and CDR2 are SGHRS and YFSETQ. The CDR3 length is 15 residues. CDR3 loop: CASSSSRQATDTQYF. The DNA for the CDR3 is TGCGCCAGCAGCTCCTCAAGACAGGCAACAGATACACAGTACTTT.

In this sample, this clone turned up many times. The chain combines TRBV15 with TRBJ1-5; no clear D. Trimming left V 1 base short and J 2 bases short, with 12 bases between. CDR3 length: 16 residues. Germline V gene sequence: CDR1 LNHNV, CDR2 YYDKDF (reference sequence). CDR3 sequence reads: CATSRVFQARNQPQHF. CDR3 bases: TGTGCCACCAGCAGAGTTTTCCAGGCGCGCAATCAGCCCCAGCATTTT.